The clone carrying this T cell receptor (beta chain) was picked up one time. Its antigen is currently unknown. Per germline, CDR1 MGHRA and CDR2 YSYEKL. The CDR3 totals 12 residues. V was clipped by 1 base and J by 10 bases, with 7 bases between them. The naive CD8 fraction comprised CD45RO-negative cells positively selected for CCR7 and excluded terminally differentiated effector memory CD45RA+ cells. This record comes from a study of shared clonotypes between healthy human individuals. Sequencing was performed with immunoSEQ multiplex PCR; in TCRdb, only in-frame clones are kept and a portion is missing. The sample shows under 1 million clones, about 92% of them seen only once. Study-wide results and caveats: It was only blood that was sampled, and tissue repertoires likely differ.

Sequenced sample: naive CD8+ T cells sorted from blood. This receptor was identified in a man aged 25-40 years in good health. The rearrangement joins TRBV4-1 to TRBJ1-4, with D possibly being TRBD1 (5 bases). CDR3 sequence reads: CASSQGGVKLFF. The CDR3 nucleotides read TGCGCCAGCAGCCAAGGGGGGGTAAAACTGTTTTTT.